The rows below give T cell receptor beta chains drawn from one sample of a study of T cell responses to AZD1222 COVID-19 vaccine. Assay: immunoSEQ multiplex PCR; the TCRdb copy retains only in-frame clones and omits some. The sample carries tens of thousands of clones, over 70% recorded once. The starting material was peripheral blood, obtained 28 days after the second AZD1222 dose. These receptor sequences come from an adult who received the AZD1222 COVID-19 vaccine. Each CDR3 is given with its conserved first and last residue. D genes are given only for firm matches. Clone size is not always given. Where it is, it says once, few, many or a class for expanded clones.

TRBD2,TRBV10-2,few,TRBJ2-1,CASSETSGGSDEQFF,TGCGCCAGCAGTGAGACTAGCGGGGGGTCGGATGAGCAGTTCTTC
NA,TRBV7-8,NA,TRBJ1-5,CASRRGTANQPQHF,TGTGCCAGCAGGCGTGGGACTGCCAATCAGCCCCAGCATTTT
TRBD1,TRBV4-1,NA,TRBJ1-5,CASSQEVTGAQPQHF,TGCGCCAGCAGCCAAGAAGTGACAGGGGCTCAGCCCCAGCATTTT
TRBD1,TRBV24-1,NA,TRBJ1-1,CATKGTGDTEAFF,TGTGCCACCAAGGGGACAGGTGACACTGAAGCTTTCTTT
NA,TRBV19,few,TRBJ1-5,CASSTGGFFFGQHF,TGTGCCAGTAGTACTGGAGGGTTTTTTTTCGGCCAGCATTTT
NA,TRBV7-3,NA,TRBJ1-4,CASSLYPDEKLFF,TGTGCCAGCAGCTTATACCCCGATGAAAAACTGTTTTTT
NA,TRBV6-1,NA,TRBJ2-2,CASSVTLPPRTGELFF,TGTGCCAGCAGTGTGACTCTCCCCCCGAGAACCGGGGAGCTGTTTTTT
NA,TRBV10-1,NA,TRBJ1-5,CASSESAPLLAQPQHF,TGCGCCAGCAGTGAGTCGGCCCCACTGTTGGCCCAGCCCCAGCATTTT
NA,TRBV12-3/TRBV12-4,NA,TRBJ1-6,CASSVTGSAPLHF,TGTGCCAGCAGTGTTACAGGTTCAGCACCCCTCCACTTT
NA,TRBV3-1/TRBV3-2,NA,TRBJ2-2,CASSSLRDTGELFF,TGTGCCAGCAGCTCTCTGCGGGACACCGGGGAGCTGTTTTTT
NA,TRBV6-5,NA,TRBJ1-3,CASSYVSGNTIYF,TGTGCCAGCAGTTACGTCTCTGGAAACACCATATATTTT